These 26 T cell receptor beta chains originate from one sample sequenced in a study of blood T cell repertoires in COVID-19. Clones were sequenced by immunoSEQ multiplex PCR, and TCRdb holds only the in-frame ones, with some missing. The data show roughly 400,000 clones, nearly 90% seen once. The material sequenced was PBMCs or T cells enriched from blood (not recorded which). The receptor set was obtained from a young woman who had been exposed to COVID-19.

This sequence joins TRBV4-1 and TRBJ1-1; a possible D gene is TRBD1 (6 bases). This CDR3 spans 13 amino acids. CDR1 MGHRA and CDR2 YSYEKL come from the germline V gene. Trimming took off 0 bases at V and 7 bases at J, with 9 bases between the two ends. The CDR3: CASSQDGTFEAFF. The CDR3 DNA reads TGCGCCAGCAGCCAAGATGGGACATTTGAAGCTTTCTTT.

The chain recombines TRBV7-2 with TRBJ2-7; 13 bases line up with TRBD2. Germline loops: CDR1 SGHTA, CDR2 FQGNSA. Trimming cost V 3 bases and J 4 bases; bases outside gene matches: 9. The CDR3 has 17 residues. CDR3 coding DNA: TGTGCCAGCAGCTTCCCGAGCGGGACTAGCGGGACGTACGAGCAGTACTTC. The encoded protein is CASSFPSGTSGTYEQYF.

The CDR3 here is CASSLENTGLVTDTQYF. CDR3 nucleotide sequence: TGCGCCAGCAGCTTGGAAAATACGGGACTAGTAACAGATACGCAGTATTTT. The rearrangement uses TRBV5-1 and TRBJ2-3; 8 positions agree with TRBD2. Unmatched junction bases numbered 9, after V lost 0 bases and J lost 3 bases. The CDR3 is 17 residues long. Germline CDR1 is SGHRS and CDR2 is YFSETQ.

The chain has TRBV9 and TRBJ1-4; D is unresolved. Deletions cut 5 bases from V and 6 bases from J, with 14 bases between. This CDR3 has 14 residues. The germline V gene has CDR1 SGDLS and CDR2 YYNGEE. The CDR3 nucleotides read TGTGCCAGCAGTTCAGCCTCCGGGGATGAAAAACTGTTTTTT. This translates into CASSSASGDEKLFF.

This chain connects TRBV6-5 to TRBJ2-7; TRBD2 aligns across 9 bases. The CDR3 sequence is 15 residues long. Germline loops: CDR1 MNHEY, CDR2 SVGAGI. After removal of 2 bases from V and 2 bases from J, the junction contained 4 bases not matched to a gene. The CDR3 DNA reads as TGTGCCAGCAGTTACGGCCGCGGGGGGGCCTACGAGCAGTACTTC. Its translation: CASSYGRGGAYEQYF.

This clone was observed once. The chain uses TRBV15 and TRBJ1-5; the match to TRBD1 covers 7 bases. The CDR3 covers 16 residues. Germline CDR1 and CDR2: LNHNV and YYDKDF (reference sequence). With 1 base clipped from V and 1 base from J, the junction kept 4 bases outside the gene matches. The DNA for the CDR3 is TGTGCCACCAGCAGAGGAGACAGGGCGAGCAATCAGCCCCAGCATTTT. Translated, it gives CATSRGDRASNQPQHF.

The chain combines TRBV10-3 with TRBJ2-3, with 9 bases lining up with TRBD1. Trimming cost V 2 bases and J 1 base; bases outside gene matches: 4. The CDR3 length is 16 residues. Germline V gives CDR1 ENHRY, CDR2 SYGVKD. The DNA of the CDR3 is TGTGCCATCAGTGAGCAGACAGGGGGTCGCACAGATACGCAGTATTTT. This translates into CAISEQTGGRTDTQYF.

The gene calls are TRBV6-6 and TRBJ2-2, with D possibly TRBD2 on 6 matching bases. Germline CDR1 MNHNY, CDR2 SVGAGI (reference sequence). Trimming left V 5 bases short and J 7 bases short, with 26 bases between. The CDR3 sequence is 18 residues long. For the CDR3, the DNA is TGTGCCAGCAGTCTCATTGTGGGAGGCCCTCCGGAGAGCGGGGAGCTGTTTTTT. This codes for CASSLIVGGPPESGELFF.

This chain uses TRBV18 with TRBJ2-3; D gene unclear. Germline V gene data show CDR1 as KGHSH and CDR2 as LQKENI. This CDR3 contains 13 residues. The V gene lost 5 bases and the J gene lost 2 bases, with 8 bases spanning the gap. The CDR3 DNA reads TGTGCCAGCTCAAGCATAAACACAGATACGCAGTATTTT. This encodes CASSSINTDTQYF. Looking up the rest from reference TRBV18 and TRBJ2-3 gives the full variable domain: NAGVMQNPRHLVRRRGQEARLRCSPMKGHSHVYWYRQLPEEGLKFMVYLQKENIIDESGMPKERFSAEFPKEGPSILRIQQVVRGDSAAYFCASSSINTDTQYFGPGTRLTVL.

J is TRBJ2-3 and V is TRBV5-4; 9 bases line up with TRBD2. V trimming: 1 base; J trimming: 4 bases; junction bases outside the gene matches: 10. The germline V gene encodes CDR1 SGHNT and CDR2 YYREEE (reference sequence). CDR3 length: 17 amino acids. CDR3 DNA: TGTGCCAGCAGCTTGAACAAGGGACTAGCCTTCGCAGATACGCAGTATTTT. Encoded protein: CASSLNKGLAFADTQYF. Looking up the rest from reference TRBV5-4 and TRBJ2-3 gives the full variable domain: ETGVTQSPTHLIKTRGQQVTLRCSSQSGHNTVSWYQQALGQGPQFIFQYYREEENGRGNFPPRFSGLQFPNYSSELNVNALELDDSALYLCASSLNKGLAFADTQYFGPGTRLTVL.

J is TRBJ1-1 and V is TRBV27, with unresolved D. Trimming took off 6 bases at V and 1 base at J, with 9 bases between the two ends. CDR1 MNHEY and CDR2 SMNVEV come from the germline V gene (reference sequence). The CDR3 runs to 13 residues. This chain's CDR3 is CASRIPGNTEAFF. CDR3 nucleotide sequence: TGTGCCAGCAGGATCCCAGGGAACACTGAAGCTTTCTTT.

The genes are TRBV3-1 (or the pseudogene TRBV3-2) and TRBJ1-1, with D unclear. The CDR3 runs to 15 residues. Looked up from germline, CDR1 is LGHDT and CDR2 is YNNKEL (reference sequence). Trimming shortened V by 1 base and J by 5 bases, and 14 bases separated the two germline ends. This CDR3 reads CASSQASGFSTEAFF. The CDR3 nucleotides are TGTGCCAGCAGCCAAGCGTCGGGTTTTTCAACTGAAGCTTTCTTT.

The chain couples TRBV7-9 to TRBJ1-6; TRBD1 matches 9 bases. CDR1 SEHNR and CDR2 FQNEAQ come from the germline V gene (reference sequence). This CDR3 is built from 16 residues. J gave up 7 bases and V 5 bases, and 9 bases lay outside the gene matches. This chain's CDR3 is CASSHSGTGRNSPLHF. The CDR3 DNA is TGTGCCAGCAGCCATTCGGGGACAGGGCGCAATTCACCCCTCCACTTT.

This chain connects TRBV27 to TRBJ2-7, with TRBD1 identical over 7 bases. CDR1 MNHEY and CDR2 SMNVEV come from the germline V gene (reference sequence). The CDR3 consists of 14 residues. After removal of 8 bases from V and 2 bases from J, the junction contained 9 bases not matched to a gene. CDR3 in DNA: TGTGCCAGCGGGCACAAAGGGGGCCCCTACGAGCAGTACTTC. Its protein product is CASGHKGGPYEQYF.

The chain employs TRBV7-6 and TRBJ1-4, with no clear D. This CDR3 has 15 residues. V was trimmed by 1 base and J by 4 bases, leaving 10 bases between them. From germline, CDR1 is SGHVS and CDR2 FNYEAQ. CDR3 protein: CASSLVIAVNEKLFF. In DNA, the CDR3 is TGTGCCAGCAGCTTAGTAATCGCAGTTAATGAAAAACTGTTTTTT.

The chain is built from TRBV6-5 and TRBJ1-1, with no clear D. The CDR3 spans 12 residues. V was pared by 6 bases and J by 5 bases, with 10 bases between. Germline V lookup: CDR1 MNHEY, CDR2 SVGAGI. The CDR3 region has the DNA TGTGCCAGCAGGAGGGCCTCAACTGAAGCTTTCTTT. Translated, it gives CASRRASTEAFF.

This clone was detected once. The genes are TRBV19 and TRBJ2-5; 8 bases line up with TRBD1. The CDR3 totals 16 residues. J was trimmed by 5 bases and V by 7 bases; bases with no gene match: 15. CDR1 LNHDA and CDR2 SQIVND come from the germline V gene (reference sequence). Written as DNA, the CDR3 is TGTGCCAGTAAACGCGACCACAGGGGGGATTGGGAGACCCAGTACTTC. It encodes CASKRDHRGDWETQYF.

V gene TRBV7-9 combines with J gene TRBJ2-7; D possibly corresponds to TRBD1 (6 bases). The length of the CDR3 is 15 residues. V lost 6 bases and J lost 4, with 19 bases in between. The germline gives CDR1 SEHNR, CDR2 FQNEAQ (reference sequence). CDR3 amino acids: CASSKPAGQLYEQYF. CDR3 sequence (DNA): TGTGCCAGCAGTAAACCGGCTGGACAGCTATACGAGCAGTACTTC.

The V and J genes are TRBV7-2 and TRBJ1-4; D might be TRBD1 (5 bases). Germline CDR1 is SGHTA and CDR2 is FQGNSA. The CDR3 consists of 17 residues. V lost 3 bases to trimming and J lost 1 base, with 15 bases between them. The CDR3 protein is CASSFQGGGGTNEKLFF. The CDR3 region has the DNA TGTGCCAGCAGCTTTCAGGGTGGGGGGGGAACTAATGAAAAACTGTTTTTT.

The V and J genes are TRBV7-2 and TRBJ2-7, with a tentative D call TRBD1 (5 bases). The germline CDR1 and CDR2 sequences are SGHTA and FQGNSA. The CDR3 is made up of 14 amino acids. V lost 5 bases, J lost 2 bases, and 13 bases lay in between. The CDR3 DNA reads TGTGCCAGCAGCCAGGGCTCAGGACCCTACGAGCAGTACTTC. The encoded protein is CASSQGSGPYEQYF.

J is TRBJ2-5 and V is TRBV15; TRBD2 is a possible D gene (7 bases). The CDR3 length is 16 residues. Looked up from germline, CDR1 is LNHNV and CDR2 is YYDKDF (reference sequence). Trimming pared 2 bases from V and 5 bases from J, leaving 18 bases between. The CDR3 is CATSRLYGGPGETQYF. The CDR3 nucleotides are TGTGCCACCAGCAGACTATACGGGGGGCCAGGGGAGACCCAGTACTTC. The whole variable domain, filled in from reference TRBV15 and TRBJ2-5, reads DAMVIQNPRYQVTQFGKPVTLSCSQTLNHNVMYWYQQKSSQAPKLLFHYYDKDFNNEADTPDNFQSRRPNTSFCFLDIRSPGLGDTAMYLCATSRLYGGPGETQYFGPGTRLLVL.

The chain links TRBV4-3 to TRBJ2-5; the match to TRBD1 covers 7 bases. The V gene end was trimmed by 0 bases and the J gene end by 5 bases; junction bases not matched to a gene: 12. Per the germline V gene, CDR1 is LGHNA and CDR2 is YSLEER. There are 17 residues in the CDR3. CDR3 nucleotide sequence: TGCGCCAGCAGCCAAGATTATCAGGGGGTGATGGGGGAGACCCAGTACTTC. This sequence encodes CASSQDYQGVMGETQYF.

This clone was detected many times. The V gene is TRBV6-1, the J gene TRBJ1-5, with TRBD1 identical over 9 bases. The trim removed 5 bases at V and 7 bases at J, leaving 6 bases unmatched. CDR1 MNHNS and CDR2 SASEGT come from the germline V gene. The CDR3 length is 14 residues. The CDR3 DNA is TGTGCCAGCAGTTCCCGGGACAGGGACCAGCCCCAGCATTTT. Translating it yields CASSSRDRDQPQHF.

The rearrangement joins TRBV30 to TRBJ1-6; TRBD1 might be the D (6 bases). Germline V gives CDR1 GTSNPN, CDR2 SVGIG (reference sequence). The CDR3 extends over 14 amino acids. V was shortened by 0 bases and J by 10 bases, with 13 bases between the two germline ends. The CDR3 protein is CAWSVQGKFSPLHF. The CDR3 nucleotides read TGTGCCTGGAGTGTACAGGGTAAATTCTCACCCCTCCACTTT.

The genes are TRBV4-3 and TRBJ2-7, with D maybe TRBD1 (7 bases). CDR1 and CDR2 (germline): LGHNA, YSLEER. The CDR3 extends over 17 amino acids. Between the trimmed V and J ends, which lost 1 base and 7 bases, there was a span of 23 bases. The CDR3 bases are TGCGCCAGCAGCCAAGGGGACTGGTCGAGGGGGCCGTGGGAGCAGTACTTC. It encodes CASSQGDWSRGPWEQYF.

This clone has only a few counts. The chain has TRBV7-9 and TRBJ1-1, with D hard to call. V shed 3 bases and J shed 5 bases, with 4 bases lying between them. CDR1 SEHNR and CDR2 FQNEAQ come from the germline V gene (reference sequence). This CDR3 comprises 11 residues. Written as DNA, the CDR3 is TGTGCCAGCAGCTTCGGGACTGAAGCTTTCTTT. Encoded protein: CASSFGTEAFF.